This T cell receptor beta chain was sequenced for a study of blood T cell repertoires in COVID-19 (dated by TCRdb to 2020 to 2021). Background for the entire study: Collaborator samples came from the United States, Italy and Spain and covered acute and convalescent phases of COVID-19. The material from the prospective study consisted of cDNA or gDNA derived from T cells, B-cell-depleted T cells, or PBMCs. Subjects who had been exposed to COVID-19, were actively infected with it, or had recovered from it provided the deeply sampled blood TCRbeta repertoires that made up the dataset. A freely available public database, intended as a resource for researchers studying the immune response to SARS-CoV-2, is where the repertoires were released. Samples came from the ongoing ImmuneRACE study (first 160 participants) plus 1,254 subjects from 6 global collaborators. Nearly every sample came with metadata listing a de-identified subject ID, COVID-19 status, age in years and sex. Where available, HLA class I and class II types were taken from metadata supplied by the sample provider and were not determined by assay-based typing. The research as a whole found: The amount of clinical and demographic metadata varied by source and participant and was provided uncurated.

From the cysteine through the phenylalanine, the CDR3 covers 15 amino acids. Only the CDR3 region is kept as DNA, spanning 45 bases read in frame from base 1. From the germline V gene, CDR1 is MNHNS and CDR2 is SASEGT. V and J are truncated by 3 bases and 4 bases respectively, leaving an intervening sequence of 13 bases. Participants in the prospective study were aged about 18 to 95 years, lived in about two dozen United States geographic areas, and enrolled through a virtual design. Cohort assignment in the prospective study relied on participant-reported clinical history from a screening survey and a study questionnaire. Recovered participants in ImmuneRACE Cohort 3 were defined by two consecutive negative NP/OP PCR tests, clearance by a healthcare professional, or resolution of symptoms. In the prospective study, mobile phlebotomists collected whole blood, serum and a nasopharyngeal or oropharyngeal swab from each participant. Additional blood draws and questionnaires over an approximately two-month period could optionally be provided by prospective study participants. Blood samples from the prospective study were shipped frozen or at room temperature prior to DNA extraction.

TCRbeta CDR3 regions were amplified from genomic DNA by means of the immunoSEQ Assay, a bias-controlled multiplex PCR. The authors' pipeline ran thus. The number of nucleated cells in each sample was estimated from the amplification of reference gene primers within the assay. Sequence reads were collapsed and filtered to measure the absolute abundance of every unique TCRbeta CDR3 rearrangement. Productive Simpson clonality was computed per sample as the square root of Simpson's diversity index over productive rearrangements. The source is immuneACCESS, and TCRdb retained only in-frame sequences with V and J called. Part of the clones is not carried over; for the studies checked, unresolved V genes explain less than half of this, and the remainder is unexplained. D and trimming come from the DNA, and the V and J calls and clone size come from that table. The sample table lists hundreds of thousands of clones, around nine tenths of them with a count of one. Of the sample, approximately 9.4% is held by the ten largest clones.

Concerning this clone itself: Its antigen is not yet known. The record has no base qualities; no much larger clone is one base away.

The rearranged segments are TRBV6-1 and TRBJ1-5; a tentative D match to TRBD1 spans 6 bases. The sample comprised PBMCs or T cells enriched from blood (not recorded which). The receptor's source is a woman between 35 and 50 years old who had recovered from COVID-19. The bases are TGTGCCAGCAGTGATCCCAGGGGCCCAAATCAGCCCCAGCATTTT. Translation gives CASSDPRGPNQPQHF.